Each of the 6 T cell receptor beta chains below was sequenced from the same sample in a study of early T cells in non-severe SARS-CoV-2 infection. Via MiXCR, TCRdb re-called the 5' RACE reads, giving one row per CDR3 protein. The sample contains about 58,000 distinct CDR3 sequences, under 15% of which appear only once. The specimen sequenced was whole blood. The receptors derive from an adult who was a healthcare worker with PCR-confirmed SARS-CoV-2 infection or an uninfected control (not recorded which).

V and J are TRBV7-3 and TRBJ1-2, with D possibly TRBD1 on 6 matching bases. The CDR3 has 15 residues. V was cut by 5 bases and J by 5 bases, with 18 bases left in between. CDR1 is SGHTA and CDR2 is FQGTGA in the germline V gene. The chain's CDR3 is CASSRNSQGLYGYTF. The CDR3, as DNA: TGTGCCAGCAGCCGGAATAGCCAGGGGTTGTATGGCTACACCTTC.

By frequency in the sample, this clonotype is medium-sized. The genes are TRBV7-6 and TRBJ1-3; perhaps TRBD1 as D (6 bases). This CDR3 comprises 15 residues. Germline-derived CDR1 and CDR2 are SGHVS and FNYEAQ. V gave up 5 bases and J gave up 0 bases, with 11 bases separating them. The CDR3 coding sequence is TGTGCCAGCAGCCGACAGGACTACTCTGGAAACACCATATATTTT. Protein product: CASSRQDYSGNTIYF.

There are many counts of this clonotype. The chain recombines TRBV5-1 with TRBJ2-7, with TRBD1 matching over 8 bases. This CDR3 contains 13 residues. Losses at the gene ends were 6 bases for V and 1 base for J; bases not matched to a gene: 3. Germline V gives CDR1 SGHRS, CDR2 YFSETQ. The CDR3 sequence: CASNRQGSYEQYF. The CDR3 coding sequence is TGCGCCAGCAATAGACAGGGGTCCTACGAGCAGTACTTC.

The chain recombines TRBV11-2 with TRBJ2-7; the D is unclear. Trimming cost V 8 bases and J 0 bases, with 14 bases left between them. This CDR3 spans 14 amino acids. Germline loops: CDR1 SGHAT, CDR2 FQNNGV. The CDR3 reads CASSPGFSSYEQYF. CDR3 DNA sequence: TGTGCCAGCTCCCCCGGGTTCTCCTCCTACGAGCAGTACTTC.

Ten or more counts support this clonotype. This chain's CDR3 is CSVAGATYGYTF. CDR3 coding DNA: TGCAGCGTAGCAGGGGCGACCTATGGCTACACCTTC. The J gene is TRBJ1-2, the V gene TRBV29-1; TRBD1 is a possible D gene (6 bases). Trimming left V 6 bases short and J 4 bases short, with 12 bases between. This CDR3 is built from 12 residues. CDR1 and CDR2 from the germline V gene are SQVTM and ANQGSEA.

This clonotype has only a few counts. The chain has TRBV7-9 and TRBJ2-2; 8 bases match TRBD1. V lost 5 bases, J lost 6 bases, and 11 bases stayed unmatched. Germline CDR1 SEHNR, CDR2 FQNEAQ (reference sequence). The CDR3 has 16 amino acids. This CDR3 is CASSPRGRGRAGELFF. The DNA for the CDR3 is TGTGCCAGCAGCCCCCGGGGCAGGGGGCGCGCCGGGGAGCTGTTTTTT. Supplemented by reference TRBV7-9 and TRBJ2-2, the full variable domain reads DTGVSQNPRHKITKRGQNVTFRCDPISEHNRLYWYRQTLGQGPEFLTYFQNEAQLEKSRLLSDRFSAERPKGSFSTLEIQRTEQGDSAMYLCASSPRGRGRAGELFFGEGSRLTVL.